These 14 T cell receptor beta chains were sequenced from one sample in a study of PD-1 blockade in classical Hodgkin lymphoma. Each and every patient relapsed after autologous stem cell transplantation, and patients got differing brentuximab vedotin exposure. Method: immunoSEQ multiplex PCR; TCRdb's copy keeps in-frame clones and lacks some. The sample comprises some 25,000 clones, nearly 80% of which are singletons, and 35% rests with the top ten. Sample: peripheral blood mononuclear cells (PBMCs), taken before the second cycle of nivolumab. Receptors originate from a human donor with classical Hodgkin lymphoma.

This clone was observed once. The chain links TRBV10-3 to TRBJ1-2; 7 bases map to TRBD1. Germline loops: CDR1 ENHRY, CDR2 SYGVKD. With 1 base clipped from V and 6 bases from J, the junction kept 2 bases outside the gene matches. CDR3 length: 13 residues. The DNA of the CDR3 is TGTGCCATCAGTGAGTACCAGGGGGATGGCTACACCTTC. Protein sequence: CAISEYQGDGYTF.

The V call is TRBV6-5, the J call TRBJ1-3; D unresolved. Germline lookup yields CDR1 MNHEY and CDR2 SVGAGI. The CDR3 is 15 amino acids. Trimming stripped 0 bases from V and 1 base from J, with 7 bases between. The CDR3 DNA is TGTGCCAGCAGTTACTCGACCGGTTCTGGAAACACCATATATTTT. This gives the protein CASSYSTGSGNTIYF.

The chain couples TRBV10-3 to TRBJ2-1, with 7 bases fitting TRBD1. Germline assignment: CDR1 ENHRY and CDR2 SYGVKD. There are 16 residues in the CDR3. With 3 bases clipped from V and 6 bases from J, the junction kept 11 bases outside the gene matches. The CDR3, as DNA: TGTGCCATCAGTGATCAACGACAGGGTGTGGGCAATGAGCAGTTCTTC. Translating gives CAISDQRQGVGNEQFF.

The chain carries TRBV19 and TRBJ1-6; D is unclear. This CDR3 is 15 amino acids long. V dropped 4 bases and J dropped 5 bases, with 12 bases sitting between them. CDR1 and CDR2 (germline): LNHDA, SQIVND (reference sequence). The CDR3 protein is CASSNRGRDNSPLHF. The CDR3 DNA reads TGTGCCAGTAGTAACCGCGGACGGGATAATTCACCCCTCCACTTT.

V is TRBV28 and J is TRBJ2-7; 9 bases match TRBD2. Trimming at V came to 8 bases and at J to 5 bases, leaving 10 bases not matched to a gene. The V gene's germline CDR1 is MDHEN and CDR2 SYDVKM. CDR3 length: 14 residues. CDR3: CASGSGGLGDEQYF. As DNA, the CDR3 is TGTGCCAGCGGTAGCGGGGGCCTTGGGGACGAGCAGTACTTC.

This chain connects TRBV6-5 to TRBJ2-2, with no clear D. Trimming removed 4 bases at V and 3 bases at J, with 6 bases between. Germline values: CDR1 MNHEY, CDR2 SVGAGI. The CDR3 contains 13 residues. The CDR3 DNA is TGTGCCAGCAGTTTGACCTACACCGGGGAGCTGTTTTTT. The encoded protein is CASSLTYTGELFF.

This chain joins TRBV7-2 and TRBJ1-2, with D maybe TRBD1 (5 bases). Trimming stripped 6 bases from V and 3 bases from J, with 11 bases between. Germline CDR1 is SGHTA and CDR2 is FQGNSA. This CDR3 contains 13 residues. The CDR3 reads CASRGGLDYGYTF. CDR3 sequence (DNA): TGTGCCAGCAGGGGGGGTCTCGACTATGGCTACACCTTC.

The sample holds a few counts of this clone. The chain is built from TRBV2 and TRBJ2-7; no reliable D call. The CDR3 covers 11 residues. V shed 6 bases and J shed 3 bases, with 6 bases lying between them. Germline V gene data show CDR1 as SNHLY and CDR2 as FYNNEI. The CDR3 sequence: CASSYSYEQYF. CDR3 DNA: TGTGCCAGCAGCTACAGCTACGAGCAGTACTTC.

The V gene is TRBV15, the J gene TRBJ2-6; TRBD1 aligns across 7 bases. Looked up from germline, CDR1 is LNHNV and CDR2 is YYDKDF (reference sequence). The CDR3 length is 17 residues. The J segment lost 0 bases and the V segment lost 3 bases, leaving 5 bases of the junction unmatched. Here the CDR3 DNA reads TGTGCCACCAGCAGGGGGACAGAAAGCTCTGGGGCCAACGTCCTGACTTTC. Translated, it gives CATSRGTESSGANVLTF.

The rearrangement joins TRBV5-1 to TRBJ2-2, with D possibly matching TRBD2 (6 bases). The CDR3 is 15 amino acids. CDR1 and CDR2 from the germline V gene are SGHRS and YFSETQ. Between the trimmed V and J ends, which lost 2 bases and 4 bases, there was a span of 12 bases. The CDR3 sequence is CASSFSLGGTGELFF. In DNA, the CDR3 is TGCGCCAGCAGCTTCTCCCTGGGGGGCACCGGGGAGCTGTTTTTT. The entire variable domain, with the rest obtained from reference TRBV5-1 and TRBJ2-2, is as follows: KAGVTQTPRYLIKTRGQQVTLSCSPISGHRSVSWYQQTPGQGLQFLFEYFSETQRNKGNFPGRFSGRQFSNSRSEMNVSTLELGDSALYLCASSFSLGGTGELFFGEGSRLTVL.

V usage is TRBV5-1 and J usage is TRBJ1-3, with 8 positions matching TRBD1. CDR3 length equals 14 residues. The V and J ends lost 2 bases and 3 bases, in that order; junction bases with no gene match: 1. Germline-derived CDR1 and CDR2 are SGHRS and YFSETQ. The CDR3, as DNA: TGCGCCAGCAGCTTCGACAGGGGTGGAAACACCATATATTTT. Protein: CASSFDRGGNTIYF.

This clone is labeled as medium-sized. V usage is TRBV25-1 and J usage is TRBJ1-2; no clear D gene. CDR1 is MGHDK, CDR2 SYGVNS, per germline. Trimming shortened V by 0 bases and J by 4 bases, and 9 bases separated the two germline ends. The CDR3 covers 14 residues. The CDR3 here is CASSEYPGTYGYTF. The CDR3 DNA follows: TGTGCCAGCAGTGAATACCCGGGTACCTATGGCTACACCTTC.

The chain uses TRBV11-3 and TRBJ2-3; 12 bases agree with TRBD1. The trim removed 3 bases at V and 7 bases at J, leaving 8 bases unmatched. Germline CDR1 SGHNT, CDR2 YENEEA. The CDR3 is 16 amino acids. Written as DNA, the CDR3 is TGTGCCAGCAGCTTGGGCGGGACAGGGGGCGCGAATACGCAGTATTTT. Residues: CASSLGGTGGANTQYF.

The chain carries TRBV7-9 and TRBJ1-1; 7 nucleotides match TRBD1. V lost 6 bases and J lost 1; bases outside the gene matches: 11. CDR1 is SEHNR and CDR2 is FQNEAQ in the germline V gene (reference sequence). There are 16 residues in the CDR3. The CDR3 spells CASSFMTGSKNTEAFF. CDR3 nucleotide sequence: TGTGCCAGCAGTTTTATGACAGGGTCAAAGAACACTGAAGCTTTCTTT.